The clone carrying this TCR beta chain was recorded at least ten times. This specimen comes from a study of human T cells and chemical hapten exposure. Study as a whole: DPC 0.01% went on the upper back by patch test, with reading at 6 days.

CDR3 length equals 14 residues. CDR1 and CDR2 from the germline V gene are SQVTM and ANQGSEA. The V end lost 3 bases, the J end lost 7 bases, and 16 bases lay between the germline ends. Under the authors' procedure: Samples had a median of around 94,000 TCRs, ranging roughly 23,224 to 700,000. TCRdb used MiXCR to reprocess the RACE reads, holding one entry per CDR3 protein. It is TCRdb's table, rather than the study itself, that gives the V and J calls and clone size. In the table there are about 98,000 distinct CDR3 sequences, 11% of which are singletons. Indicated time point: pre-sensitization, week 0. Treatment meaning: therapeutic diphenylcyclopropenone sensitization with weekly scalp DPC. RNA extraction used unfractionated whole blood as the source of total RNA.

The source material was whole blood, sampled in connection with sensitization to the hapten diphenylcyclopropenone (DPC). The genes are TRBV29-1 and TRBJ2-4; D is unclear. This TCR came from a woman between 55 and 75 years old with alopecia areata. Some clones in this sample may be carry-over from other donors' samples. CDR3 nucleotides: TGCAGCGTTGAGTTGCCGGGTTTGGGGAACATTCAGTACTTC. The encoded protein is CSVELPGLGNIQYF.